Reported below is one T cell receptor beta chain. How the authors handled the data: Estimates of nucleated cell counts were drawn from the amplification of reference gene primers. Repertoires were generated with immunoSEQ multiplex PCR, while TCRdb's copy carries only in-frame clones and drops some. V, J and clone size are those of that table, while D and trimming were read from the DNA. The table shows about 300,000 clones, with about four fifths occurring only once. The data derive from a study of blood T cell repertoires in COVID-19. Background on the study: COVID-19 samples from acute and convalescent phases originated in the United States, Italy and Spain.

This CDR3 has 15 amino acids. With 5 bases removed from V and 0 bases from J, the gap between germline ends came to 11 bases. The germline CDR1 and CDR2 sequences are KGHDR and SFDVKD. Sequenced input: peripheral blood. The chain is built from TRBV24-1 and TRBJ2-3; D perhaps matches TRBD1 (6 bases). The receptor comes from a woman aged 50 to 65 who had recovered from COVID-19. The CDR3, as DNA: TGTGCCACCAGTGGCCGACAGGCCAGCACAGATACGCAGTATTTT. Its translation: CATSGRQASTDTQYF.